This T cell receptor (beta chain) stems from a study of blood T cell repertoires in COVID-19 (dated by TCRdb to 2018 to 2020). At the level of the whole study: Collaborator samples came from the United States, Italy and Spain and covered acute and convalescent phases of COVID-19. The prospective study material was composed of cDNA or gDNA derived from T cells, B-cell-depleted T cells, or PBMCs. Deeply sampled blood TCRbeta repertoires from subjects exposed to, actively infected with, or recovered from COVID-19 were included in the dataset. The repertoires were released in a freely available public database intended as a resource for research on the immune response to SARS-CoV-2. The samples were drawn from two sources: the first 160 participants of the ongoing ImmuneRACE study, and fewer than 1,500 subjects contributed by 6 global collaborators. A de-identified subject ID, COVID-19 status, age in years and sex were almost always included in the sample metadata. Where available, HLA class I and class II types were taken from metadata supplied by the sample provider and were not determined by assay-based typing.

Paper-wide results and their limitations: Clinical and demographic metadata were provided uncurated, with the amount varying by source and participant.

TCRbeta CDR3 regions were amplified from genomic DNA by means of the immunoSEQ Assay, a bias-controlled multiplex PCR. The original methods were these. The number of nucleated cells in each sample was estimated from the amplification of reference gene primers within the assay. To quantify the absolute abundance of each unique TCRbeta CDR3 rearrangement, sequence reads were collapsed and filtered. For each sample, productive Simpson clonality was calculated as the square root of Simpson's diversity index over productive rearrangements. The clones in this table, taken by TCRdb from immuneACCESS, are in-frame only. Not every clone is retained; where verified, under half of the shortfall comes from an unresolved V gene, and the cause of the rest is unknown. V, J and clone size were drawn from that table, and D and trimming were deduced from the DNA. Here the sample has more than 100,000 clones; 70% to 90% occur a single time. The top ten hold approximately 3% of the sample.

Collaborating institutions collected whole blood in K2EDTA tubes following their own protocols. Collaborator samples were shipped for TCRbeta analysis as frozen whole blood, isolated PBMCs, or DNA extracted from either sample type. To note about this clone: It lacks a known antigen. Base-call qualities are not available, and no considerably larger clone is one nucleotide away.

The CDR3 contains 12 residues, cysteine and phenylalanine counted. The entry retains the CDR3 DNA only, 36 bases that are in frame from base 1. Trimming takes 8 bases off V and 9 bases off J; junction bases not matched to a gene: 7. Sequencing was carried out using peripheral blood. The sequence is built from TRBV12-3 or TRBV12-4 and TRBJ1-5; 7 bases in the middle match TRBD1. The TCR originated in a man aged 45-65 years in a cohort sampled during active COVID-19. For the CDR3, the sequence is CASRQGPGPQHF. The DNA sequence reads TGTGCCAGCCGACAGGGCCCCGGGCCCCAGCATTTT.